The 2 T cell receptor beta chains below come from one sample, sequenced in a study of blood T cell repertoires in COVID-19 (dated by TCRdb to about 2020). The method was the immunoSEQ multiplex PCR assay. TCRdb stores this immuneACCESS table with in-frame sequences only. Part of the clones is absent; in the studies checked, under half of the shortfall reflects unresolved V genes, and no reason is known for the rest. Here the sample has approximately 280,000 clones; approximately 85% occur a single time. The ten top clones hold around 5.5% of the sample. Material for sequencing was peripheral blood. These receptor sequences come from a man aged 50-59 years with active or convalescent COVID-19.

The chain carries TRBV6-5 and TRBJ1-5, with D hard to call. CDR1 is MNHEY, CDR2 SVGAGI, per germline. This CDR3 is built from 14 residues. The V end was cut by 6 bases, the J end by 0 bases, with 9 bases between. The CDR3 DNA sequence: TGTGCCAGCAGGAAAAGCCTTAGCAATCAGCCCCAGCATTTT. As protein: CASRKSLSNQPQHF.

J is TRBJ1-4 and V is TRBV6-1, with D possibly being TRBD1 (5 bases). V lost 2 bases, J lost 6 bases, and 10 bases lay in between. The CDR3 has 14 residues. Germline assignment: CDR1 MNHNS and CDR2 SASEGT. The CDR3 region has the DNA TGTGCCAGCAGTGAACTATGGGGCTATGAAAAACTGTTTTTT. It is translated as CASSELWGYEKLFF.